This TCR beta chain is drawn from a study of beta chain features in type 1 diabetes. On this clone: Its antigen is undetermined.

Study-level findings and limits: Shortening that was moderate but significant affected the TCRB CDR3s of Type 1 diabetes patients in all four CD4+ subsets.

Between the trimmed V and J ends, which lost 5 bases and 4 bases, there was a span of 19 bases. CDR1 and CDR2 (germline): SGHTA, FQGTGA. This CDR3 contains 16 residues. Every sorted population was more than 98% pure. Sequenced material consisted of expressed TCRB transcripts (all of the isolated RNA was reverse transcribed). The protocol was immunoSEQ multiplex PCR, while the TCRdb copy is restricted to in-frame clones and leaves out a portion. The table shows about 250,000 clones, with approximately 11% occurring only once. The sequenced material came from naive CD4+ T cells from blood. The clonotype comes from a man between 25 and 39 years old with type 1 diabetes. V and J are TRBV7-3 and TRBJ2-3; D possibly corresponds to TRBD1 (5 bases). This chain's CDR3 is CASSPQPSSGSDTQYF. The CDR3 nucleotides read TGTGCCAGCAGCCCCCAACCCTCCTCAGGGTCAGATACGCAGTATTTT.